Only a few counts were recorded for the clone carrying this TCR beta chain. Its antigen is undetermined. Sample barcodes and UMIs were carried by the TCR alpha and TCR beta cDNA libraries that 5'RACE generated with constant-segment primers. TCRdb processed the 5' RACE reads anew with MiXCR; each CDR3 protein has one entry. Of about 58,000 distinct CDR3 sequences listed, about a quarter are singletons. This entry belongs to a study of T-cell memory formation after mild COVID-19. CDR3 length: 15 amino acids. Germline CDR1 LNHNV, CDR2 YYDKDF (reference sequence). V gave up 1 base and J gave up 1 base, with 8 bases separating them. Study conclusions and caveats: The main location of contracting CD4+ clones was CM and EM, and that of contracting CD8+ clones was EMRA.

This clonotype originated in a man in his late teens or twenties who had mild COVID-19 (a few samples of this study predate the infection). Cell type and time point are not known. Sequencing was performed on PBMCs or a T cell subset sorted from them (not recorded which). J is TRBJ2-1 and V is TRBV15; weak D call: TRBD2 (6 bases). Here the CDR3 DNA reads TGTGCCACCAGCAGAGCGGAGGGGTCCTACAATGAGCAGTTCTTC. It encodes CATSRAEGSYNEQFF.